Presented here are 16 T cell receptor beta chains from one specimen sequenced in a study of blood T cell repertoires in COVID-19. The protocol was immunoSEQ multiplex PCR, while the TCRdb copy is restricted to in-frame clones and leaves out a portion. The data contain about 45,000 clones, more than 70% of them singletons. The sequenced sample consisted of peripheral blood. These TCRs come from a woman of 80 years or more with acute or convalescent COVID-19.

CDR3 coding DNA: TGTGCCAGCAGCTTGAGGACAGGGGGAGTGGGAGAAACTGAAGCTTTCTTT. This translates into CASSLRTGGVGETEAFF. The chain recombines TRBV5-8 with TRBJ1-1; TRBD1 matches 10 bases. The CDR3 extends over 17 amino acids. Trimming cost V 1 base and J 5 bases; bases outside gene matches: 11. Germline loops: CDR1 SGHTS, CDR2 YDEGEE.

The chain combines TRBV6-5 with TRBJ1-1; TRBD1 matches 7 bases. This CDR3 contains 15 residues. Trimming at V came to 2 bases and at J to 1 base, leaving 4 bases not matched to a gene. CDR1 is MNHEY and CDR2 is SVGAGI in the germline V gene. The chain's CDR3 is CASSYGGGGNTEAFF. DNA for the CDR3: TGTGCCAGCAGTTACGGAGGGGGCGGGAACACTGAAGCTTTCTTT.

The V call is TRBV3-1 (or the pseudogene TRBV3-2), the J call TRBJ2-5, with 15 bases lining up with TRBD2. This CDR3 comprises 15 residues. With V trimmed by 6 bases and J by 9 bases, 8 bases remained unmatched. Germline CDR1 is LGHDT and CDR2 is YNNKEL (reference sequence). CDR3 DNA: TGTGCCAGCAGTATACCAGGACTAGCGGGGGGGCCCCAGTACTTC. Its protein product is CASSIPGLAGGPQYF.

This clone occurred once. The chain's CDR3 is CSVQVFNEKLFF. For the CDR3, the DNA is TGCAGCGTTCAGGTTTTCAATGAAAAACTGTTTTTT. V gene TRBV29-1 combines with J gene TRBJ1-4; no firm D call. CDR3 length: 12 residues. V was shortened by 5 bases and J by 5 bases, with 9 bases between the two germline ends. Germline-derived CDR1 and CDR2 are SQVTM and ANQGSEA. The complete variable domain, with remaining parts taken from reference TRBV29-1 and TRBJ1-4, reads SAVISQKPSRDICQRGTSLTIQCQVDSQVTMMFWYRQQPGQSLTLIATANQGSEATYESGFVIDKFPISRPNLTFSTLTVSNMSPEDSSIYLCSVQVFNEKLFFGSGTQLSVL.

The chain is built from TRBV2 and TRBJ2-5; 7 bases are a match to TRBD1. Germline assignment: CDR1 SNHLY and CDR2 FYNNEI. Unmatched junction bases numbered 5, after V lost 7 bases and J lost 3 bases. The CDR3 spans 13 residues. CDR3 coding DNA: TGTGCCAGCACCTTCCAGGGGGAAGAGACCCAGTACTTC. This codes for CASTFQGEETQYF.

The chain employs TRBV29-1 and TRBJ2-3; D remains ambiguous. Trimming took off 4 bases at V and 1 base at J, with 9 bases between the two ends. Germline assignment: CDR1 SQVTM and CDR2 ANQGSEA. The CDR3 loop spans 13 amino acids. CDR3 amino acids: CSVGGVGTDTQYF. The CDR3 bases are TGCAGCGTTGGTGGAGTAGGCACAGATACGCAGTATTTT.

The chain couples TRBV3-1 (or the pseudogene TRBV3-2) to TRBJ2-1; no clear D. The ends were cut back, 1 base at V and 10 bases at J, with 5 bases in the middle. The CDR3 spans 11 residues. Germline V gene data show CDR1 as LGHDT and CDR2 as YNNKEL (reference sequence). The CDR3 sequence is CASSQVREQFF. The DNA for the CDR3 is TGTGCCAGCAGCCAAGTTCGGGAGCAGTTCTTC.

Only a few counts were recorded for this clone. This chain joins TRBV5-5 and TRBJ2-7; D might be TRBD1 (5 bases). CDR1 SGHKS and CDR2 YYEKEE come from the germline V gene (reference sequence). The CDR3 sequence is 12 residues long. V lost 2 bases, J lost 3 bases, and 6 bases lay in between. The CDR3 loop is CASSLTGYEQYF. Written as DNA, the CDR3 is TGTGCCAGCAGCTTAACAGGCTACGAGCAGTACTTC.

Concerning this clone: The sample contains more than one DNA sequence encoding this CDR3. In DNA form, the CDR3 reads TGTGCTAGTGGCCGAGACAGGGATCAGCCCCAGCATTTT. It codes for CASGRDRDQPQHF. This chain links TRBV12-5 with TRBJ1-5; 7 bases line up with TRBD1. The germline V gene has CDR1 LGHNT and CDR2 FRNRAP. J gave up 5 bases and V 6 bases, and 4 bases lay outside the gene matches. The CDR3 has 13 amino acids.

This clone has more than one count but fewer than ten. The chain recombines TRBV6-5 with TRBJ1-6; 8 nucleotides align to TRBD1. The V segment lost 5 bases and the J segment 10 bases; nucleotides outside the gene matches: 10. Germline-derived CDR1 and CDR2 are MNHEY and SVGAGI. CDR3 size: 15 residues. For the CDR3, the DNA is TGTGCCAGCAGTCCATCCTGGACAGGGACCTCACCCCTCCACTTT. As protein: CASSPSWTGTSPLHF.

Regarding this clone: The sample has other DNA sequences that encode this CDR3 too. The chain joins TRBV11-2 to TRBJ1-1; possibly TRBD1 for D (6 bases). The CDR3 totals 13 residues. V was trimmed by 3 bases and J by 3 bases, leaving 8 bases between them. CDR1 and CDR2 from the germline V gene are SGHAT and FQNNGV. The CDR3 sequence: CASSLDRDTEAFF. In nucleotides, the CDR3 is TGTGCCAGCAGCTTGGACAGAGACACTGAAGCTTTCTTT.

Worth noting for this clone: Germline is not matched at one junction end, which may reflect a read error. The CDR3 sequence: CASSLVTGELYF. CDR3 nucleotides: TGTGCCAGCAGCTTAGTGACAGGGGAGCTGTACTTC. This chain connects TRBV7-9 to TRBJ2-7; TRBD1 matches 8 bases. The CDR3 spans 12 residues. Germline assignment: CDR1 SEHNR and CDR2 FQNEAQ (reference sequence).

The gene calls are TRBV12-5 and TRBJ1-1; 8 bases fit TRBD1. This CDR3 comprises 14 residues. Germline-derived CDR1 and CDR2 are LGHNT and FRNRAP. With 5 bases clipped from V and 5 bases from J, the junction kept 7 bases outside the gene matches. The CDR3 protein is CASGGDRGGTEAFF. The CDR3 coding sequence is TGTGCTAGTGGTGGCGACAGGGGAGGAACTGAAGCTTTCTTT.

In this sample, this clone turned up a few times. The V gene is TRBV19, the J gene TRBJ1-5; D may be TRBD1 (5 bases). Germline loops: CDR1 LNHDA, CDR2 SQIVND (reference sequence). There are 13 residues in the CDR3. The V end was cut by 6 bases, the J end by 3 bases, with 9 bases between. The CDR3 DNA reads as TGTGCCAGTAGGGAGGGGTACAATCAGCCCCAGCATTTT. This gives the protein CASREGYNQPQHF.

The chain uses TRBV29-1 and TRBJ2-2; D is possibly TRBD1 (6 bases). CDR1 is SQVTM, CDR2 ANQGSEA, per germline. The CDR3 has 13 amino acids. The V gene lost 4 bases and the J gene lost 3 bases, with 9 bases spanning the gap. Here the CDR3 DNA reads TGCAGCGTTGCAGGGGACGACACCGGGGAGCTGTTTTTT. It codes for CSVAGDDTGELFF.

The CDR3 sequence: CAWNRANSPLHF. CDR3 coding DNA: TGTGCCTGGAACAGGGCCAATTCACCCCTCCACTTT. This chain joins TRBV30 and TRBJ1-6, with a weak D call TRBD1 (6 bases). This CDR3 has 12 residues. Germline V gene data show CDR1 as GTSNPN and CDR2 as SVGIG (reference sequence). Trimming took off 4 bases at V and 7 bases at J, with 8 bases between the two ends.